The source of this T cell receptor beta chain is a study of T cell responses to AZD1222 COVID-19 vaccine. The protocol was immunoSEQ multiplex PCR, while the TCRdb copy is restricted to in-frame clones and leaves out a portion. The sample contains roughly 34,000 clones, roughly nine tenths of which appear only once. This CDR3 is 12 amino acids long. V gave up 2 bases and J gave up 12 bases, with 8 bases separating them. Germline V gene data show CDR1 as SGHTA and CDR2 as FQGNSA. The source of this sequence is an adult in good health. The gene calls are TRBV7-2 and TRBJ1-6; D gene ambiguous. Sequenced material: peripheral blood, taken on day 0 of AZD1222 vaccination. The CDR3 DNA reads TGTGCCAGCAGCTTAATGGAGGAACCCCTCCACTTT. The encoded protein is CASSLMEEPLHF.